Described below is a single T cell receptor beta chain sequence and its context. PCR primers comprised 60 Vbeta and 13 Jbeta primers. Some clones are missing from TCRdb's copy, which holds only in-frame ones; the method was immunoSEQ multiplex PCR. The sample contains approximately 160,000 clones, roughly three quarters of which appear only once. These data originate in a study of cytomegalovirus exposure and HLA in healthy donors. The TCR sequence derives from a male donor in good health and CMV-seropositive. The sequenced sample consisted of PBMCs.

DNA for the CDR3: TGTGCCAGCAGCACTCGGGGCAATCAGCCCCAGCATTTT. This codes for CASSTRGNQPQHF. The chain has TRBV7-2 and TRBJ1-5, with D unresolved. The CDR3 sequence is 13 residues long. V was clipped by 5 bases and J by 2 bases, with 7 bases between them. The germline gives CDR1 SGHTA, CDR2 FQGNSA.